In this sample, the clone carrying this TCR beta chain turned up once. This sample was included in a study of Ad26.COV2.S vaccination and SARS-CoV-2 variants. The overall study: The donor belonged to the COV1001 Ad26.COV2.S trial arm. Ad26.COV2.S, an intramuscular injection, was given once or twice 56 days apart.

Treatment defined: some 19 received Ad26.COV2.S at low or high dose, single or two shots; several received placebo; per-sample allocation not given. It was on day 63 after the first vaccine or placebo injection that samples were taken. Libraries were prepared by immunoSEQ multiplex PCR; TCRdb keeps only in-frame clonotypes and omits some of them. The table shows over 400,000 clones, with roughly 88% occurring only once. Germline assignment: CDR1 MNHEY and CDR2 SMNVEV (reference sequence). This CDR3 region has 15 residues. The V segment lost 3 bases and the J segment 8 bases; nucleotides outside the gene matches: 12.

The sequencing here drew on peripheral blood, taken in a trial of Ad26.COV2.S vaccine versus placebo. This clonotype was obtained from a person aged 18-65 years who received the Ad26.COV2.S COVID-19 vaccine or a placebo. J is TRBJ1-2 and V is TRBV27; 7 bases are shared with TRBD1. The CDR3, as DNA: TGTGCCAGCAGTTTTAAGGGGGACAGAGCCCTCGGCTACACCTTC. Its protein is CASSFKGDRALGYTF.